This TCR beta chain is drawn from a study of response to subunit inactivated influenza vaccine. The CDR3 spans 15 residues. V gave up 5 bases and J gave up 2 bases; unmatched junction bases: 5. Germline V CDR1 and CDR2: MDHEN, SYDVKM. This clonotype has a handful of counts. Its antigen remains unknown. TCRdb itself ran the RT-PCR reads through MiXCR, one entry per CDR3 protein. The sample lists 550,000 to 650,000 distinct CDR3 sequences; roughly 10% were seen once. Findings and caveats of the study: With each seasonal influenza vaccination, the authors suggested, few new T cells are recruited.

The TCR was taken from a man aged 45-65 years who received an inactivated influenza vaccine. The genes are TRBV28 and TRBJ1-2, with 10 bases matching TRBD1. The sample here was PBMCs from blood, taken on the day of vaccination. The CDR3 here is CASSLPGQGNYGYTF. CDR3 bases: TGTGCCAGCAGTCTACCGGGACAGGGGAACTATGGCTACACCTTC.